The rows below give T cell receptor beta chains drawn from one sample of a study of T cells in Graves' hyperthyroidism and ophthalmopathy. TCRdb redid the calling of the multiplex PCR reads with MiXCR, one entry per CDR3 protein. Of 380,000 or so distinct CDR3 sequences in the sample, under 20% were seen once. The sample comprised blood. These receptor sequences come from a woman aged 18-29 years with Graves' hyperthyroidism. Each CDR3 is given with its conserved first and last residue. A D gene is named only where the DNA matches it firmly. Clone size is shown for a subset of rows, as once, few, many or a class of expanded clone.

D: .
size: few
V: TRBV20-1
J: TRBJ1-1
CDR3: CSARGSSGNPTEAFF
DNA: TGCAGTGCTAGAGGATCATCGGGGAACCCCACTGAAGCTTTCTTT

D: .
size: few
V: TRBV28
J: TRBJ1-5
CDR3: CASSFPTFSPNQPQHF
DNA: TGTGCCAGCAGTTTCCCCACCTTCTCCCCCAATCAGCCCCAGCATTTT

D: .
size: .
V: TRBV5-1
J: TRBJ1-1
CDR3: CASSSDSSGVTEAFF
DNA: TGCGCCAGCAGCTCAGACAGTTCGGGGGTCACTGAAGCTTTCTTT

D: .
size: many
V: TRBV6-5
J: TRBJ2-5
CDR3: CASSYPSETQYF
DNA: TGTGCCAGCAGTTACCCGTCAGAGACCCAGTACTTC

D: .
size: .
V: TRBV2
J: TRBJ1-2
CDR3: CASRPWDIEGYTF
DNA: TGTGCCAGCAGGCCGTGGGACATAGAGGGCTACACCTTC

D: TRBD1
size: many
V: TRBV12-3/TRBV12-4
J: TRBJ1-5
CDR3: CASSLAGQRDQPQHF
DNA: TGTGCCAGCAGTTTGGCGGGACAGAGAGATCAGCCCCAGCATTTT

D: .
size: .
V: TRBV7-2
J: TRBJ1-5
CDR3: CASSPRGAYQPQHF
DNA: TGTGCCAGCAGCCCGCGGGGCGCGTATCAGCCCCAGCATTTT

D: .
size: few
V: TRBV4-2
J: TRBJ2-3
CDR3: CASSQDPPDTQYF
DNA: TGTGCCAGCAGCCAAGATCCCCCAGATACGCAGTATTTT

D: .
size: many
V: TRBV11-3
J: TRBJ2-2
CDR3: CASSLGDTGELFF
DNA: TGTGCCAGCAGTCTAGGGGACACCGGGGAGCTGTTTTTT

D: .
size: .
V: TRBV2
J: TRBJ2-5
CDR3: CASLRTNQETQYF
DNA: TGTGCCAGCCTCCGTACTAACCAAGAGACCCAGTACTTC

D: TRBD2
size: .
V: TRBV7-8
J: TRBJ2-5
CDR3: CASSYTIAGEETQYF
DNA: TGTGCCAGCAGCTATACAATAGCGGGGGAAGAGACCCAGTACTTC

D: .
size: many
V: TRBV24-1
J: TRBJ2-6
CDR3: CATSGDPAGANVLTF
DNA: TGTGCCACCAGCGGGGATCCTGCTGGGGCCAACGTCCTGACTTTC

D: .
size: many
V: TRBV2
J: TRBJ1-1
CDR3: CASSEYLGTEAFF
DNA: TGTGCCAGCAGTGAATATCTGGGGACTGAAGCTTTCTTT

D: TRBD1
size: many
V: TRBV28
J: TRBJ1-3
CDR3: CASSLSTTGGGNTIYF
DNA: TGTGCCAGCAGTTTATCCACGACAGGGGGCGGAAACACCATATATTTT

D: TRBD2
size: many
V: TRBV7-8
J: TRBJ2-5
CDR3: CASSPMSAGSQETQYF
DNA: TGTGCCAGCAGCCCAATGTCAGCGGGGTCTCAAGAGACCCAGTACTTC

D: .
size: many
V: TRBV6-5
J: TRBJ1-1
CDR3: CASSYSMSTLNTEAFF
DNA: TGTGCCAGCAGTTACTCGATGTCCACTCTGAACACTGAAGCTTTCTTT

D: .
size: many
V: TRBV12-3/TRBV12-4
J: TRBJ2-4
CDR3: CASTLGQPGIQYF
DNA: TGTGCCAGCACCCTTGGGCAGCCGGGAATTCAGTACTTC

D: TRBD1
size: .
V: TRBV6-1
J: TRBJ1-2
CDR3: CASRGQGANSTGYTF
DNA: TGTGCCAGCAGGGGACAGGGGGCGAATAGCACGGGCTACACCTTC

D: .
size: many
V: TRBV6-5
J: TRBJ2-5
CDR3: CASSLLRSQETQYF
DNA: TGTGCCAGCAGTCTCCTCCGCAGCCAAGAGACCCAGTACTTC

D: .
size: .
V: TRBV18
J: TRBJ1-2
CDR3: CASSPKGGGYTF
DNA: TGTGCCAGCTCGCCTAAGGGGGGTGGCTACACCTTC

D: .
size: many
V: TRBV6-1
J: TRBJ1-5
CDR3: CASSEGLPFNQPQHF
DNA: TGTGCCAGCAGTGAGGGACTACCTTTCAATCAGCCCCAGCATTTT

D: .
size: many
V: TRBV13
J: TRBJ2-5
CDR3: CASSLRGVETQYF
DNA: TGTGCCAGCAGCTTAAGAGGGGTAGAGACCCAGTACTTC

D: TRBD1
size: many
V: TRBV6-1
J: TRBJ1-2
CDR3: CASRAADRGGYTF
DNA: TGTGCCAGCAGGGCAGCAGACAGGGGGGGCTACACCTTC

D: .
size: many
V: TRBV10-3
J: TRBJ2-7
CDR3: CANGEGGTPTYEQYF
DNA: TGTGCCAATGGAGAGGGCGGGACACCTACCTACGAGCAGTACTTC

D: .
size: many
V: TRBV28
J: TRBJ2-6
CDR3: CASSTFSMGTSSGANVLTF
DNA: TGTGCCAGCAGTACCTTCTCGATGGGAACAAGCTCTGGGGCCAACGTCCTGACTTTC

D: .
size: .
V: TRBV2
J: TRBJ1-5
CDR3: CASSPIPLREANQPQHF
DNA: TGTGCCAGCAGCCCCATTCCCCTTCGGGAGGCCAATCAGCCCCAGCATTTT

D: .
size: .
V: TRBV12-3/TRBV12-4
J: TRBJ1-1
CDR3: CASSRHASNTEAFF
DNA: TGTGCCAGCAGTCGACACGCGTCGAACACTGAAGCTTTCTTT

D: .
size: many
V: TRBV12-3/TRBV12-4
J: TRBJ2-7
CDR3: CASSFEARRGEQYF
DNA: TGTGCCAGCAGTTTCGAGGCCCGCCGAGGCGAGCAGTACTTC

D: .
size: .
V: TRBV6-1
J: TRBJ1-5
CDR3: CASSAVREQPQHF
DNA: TGTGCCAGCAGTGCAGTCAGGGAACAGCCCCAGCATTTT

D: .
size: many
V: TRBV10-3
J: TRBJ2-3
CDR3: CAISESIWGGGGDTQYF
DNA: TGTGCCATCAGTGAGTCGATCTGGGGAGGGGGGGGCGATACGCAGTATTTT

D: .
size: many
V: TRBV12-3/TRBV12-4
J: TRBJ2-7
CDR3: CASSANDYDEQYF
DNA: TGTGCCAGCAGTGCCAACGACTACGACGAGCAGTACTTC

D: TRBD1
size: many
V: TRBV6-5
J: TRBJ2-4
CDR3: CASSPGQGAGKNIQYF
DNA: TGTGCCAGCAGTCCGGGACAGGGGGCGGGCAAAAACATTCAGTACTTC

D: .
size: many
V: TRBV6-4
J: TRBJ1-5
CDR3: CASSTTWGNQPQHF
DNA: TGTGCCAGCAGCACTACATGGGGCAATCAGCCCCAGCATTTT

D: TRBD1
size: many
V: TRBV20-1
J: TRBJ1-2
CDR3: CSATLPGQGGGYTF
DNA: TGCAGTGCTACCCTCCCGGGACAGGGAGGGGGCTACACCTTC

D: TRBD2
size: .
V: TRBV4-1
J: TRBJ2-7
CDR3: CASSQVAGGPFYEQYF
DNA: TGCGCCAGCAGCCAAGTTGCGGGGGGGCCTTTCTACGAGCAGTACTTC

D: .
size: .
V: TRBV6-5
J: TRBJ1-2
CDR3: CASSFRAAYGYTF
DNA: TGTGCCAGCAGTTTTAGGGCGGCTTATGGCTACACCTTC

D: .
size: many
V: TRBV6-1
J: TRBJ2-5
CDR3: CASSEGQSFQETQYF
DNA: TGTGCCAGCAGTGAGGGGCAGAGTTTCCAAGAGACCCAGTACTTC

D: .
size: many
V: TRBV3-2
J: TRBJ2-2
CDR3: CASSQGWTGKDTGELFF
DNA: TGTGCCAGCAGCCAAGGCTGGACAGGGAAGGACACCGGGGAGCTGTTTTTT

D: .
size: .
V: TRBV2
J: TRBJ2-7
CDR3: CASSALGEQYF
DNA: TGTGCCAGCAGTGCTCTGGGAGAGCAGTACTTC

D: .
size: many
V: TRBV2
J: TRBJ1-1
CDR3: CASGVRPGADTEAFF
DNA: TGTGCCAGCGGCGTTAGACCGGGGGCGGACACTGAAGCTTTCTTT

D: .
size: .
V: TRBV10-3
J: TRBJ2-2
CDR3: CAISATGNTGELFF
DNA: TGTGCCATCAGTGCAACAGGGAACACCGGGGAGCTGTTTTTT